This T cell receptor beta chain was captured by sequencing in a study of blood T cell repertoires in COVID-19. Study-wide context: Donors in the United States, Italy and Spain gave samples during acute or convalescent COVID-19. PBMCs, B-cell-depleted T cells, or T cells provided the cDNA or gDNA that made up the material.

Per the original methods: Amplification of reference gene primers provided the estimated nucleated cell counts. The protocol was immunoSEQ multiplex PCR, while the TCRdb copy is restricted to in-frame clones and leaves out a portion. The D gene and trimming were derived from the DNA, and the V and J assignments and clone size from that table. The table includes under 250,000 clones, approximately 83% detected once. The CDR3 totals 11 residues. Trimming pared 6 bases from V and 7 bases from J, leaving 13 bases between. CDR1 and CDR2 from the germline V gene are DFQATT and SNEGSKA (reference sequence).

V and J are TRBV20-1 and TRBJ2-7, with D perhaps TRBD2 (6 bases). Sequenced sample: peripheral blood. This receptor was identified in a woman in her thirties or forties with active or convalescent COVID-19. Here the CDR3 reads CSARSGREQYF. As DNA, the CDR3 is TGCAGTGCAAGGAGTGGGAGGGAGCAGTACTTC.